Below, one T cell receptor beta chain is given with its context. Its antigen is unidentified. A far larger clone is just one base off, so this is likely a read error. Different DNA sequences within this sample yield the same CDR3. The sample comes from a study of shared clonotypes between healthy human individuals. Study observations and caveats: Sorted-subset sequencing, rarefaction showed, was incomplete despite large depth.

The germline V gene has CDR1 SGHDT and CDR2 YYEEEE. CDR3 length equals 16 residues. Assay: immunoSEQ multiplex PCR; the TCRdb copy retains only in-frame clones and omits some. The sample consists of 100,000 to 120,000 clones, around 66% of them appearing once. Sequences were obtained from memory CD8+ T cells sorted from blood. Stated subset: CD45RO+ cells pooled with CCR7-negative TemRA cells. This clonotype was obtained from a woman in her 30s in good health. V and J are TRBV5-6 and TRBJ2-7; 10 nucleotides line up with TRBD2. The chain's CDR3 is CASSQGLAVSSYEQYF. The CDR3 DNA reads TGCGCCAGCAGCCAAGGACTAGCGGTTTCATCCTACGAGCAGTACTTC.